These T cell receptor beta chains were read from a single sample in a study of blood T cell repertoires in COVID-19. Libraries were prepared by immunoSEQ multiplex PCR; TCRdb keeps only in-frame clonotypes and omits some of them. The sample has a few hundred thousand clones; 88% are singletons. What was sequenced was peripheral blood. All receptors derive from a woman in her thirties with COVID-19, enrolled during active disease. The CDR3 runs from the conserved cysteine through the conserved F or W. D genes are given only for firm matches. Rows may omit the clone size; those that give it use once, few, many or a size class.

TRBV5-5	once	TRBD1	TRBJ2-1	CASSFTGQGNYNEQFF	TGTGCCAGCAGCTTCACTGGACAGGGGAACTACAATGAGCAGTTCTTC
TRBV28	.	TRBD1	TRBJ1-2	CASSLVNRPGGGNYGYTF	TGTGCCAGCAGTTTGGTGAATAGGCCAGGGGGCGGTAACTATGGCTACACCTTC
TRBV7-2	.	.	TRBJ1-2	CASSTGSSYGYTF	TGTGCCAGCAGCACCGGGTCCAGCTATGGCTACACCTTC
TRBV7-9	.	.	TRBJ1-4	CASSLETGNEKLFF	TGTGCCAGCAGCTTAGAGACGGGTAATGAAAAACTGTTTTTT
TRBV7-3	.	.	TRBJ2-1	CASSLQAQGEQFF	TGTGCCAGCAGCTTACAGGCGCAAGGTGAGCAGTTCTTC
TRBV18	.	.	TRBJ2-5	CASSSFKPEQETQYF	TGTGCCAGCTCATCATTCAAGCCTGAACAAGAGACCCAGTACTTC
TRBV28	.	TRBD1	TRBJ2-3	CASRSDREGTDTQYF	TGTGCCAGCAGATCGGACAGGGAAGGGACAGATACGCAGTATTTT
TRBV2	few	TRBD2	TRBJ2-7	CASNGRESYEQYF	TGTGCCAGCAATGGGCGGGAGTCTTACGAGCAGTACTTC
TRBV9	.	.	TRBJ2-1	CASSVVEGDAYNEQFF	TGTGCCAGCAGCGTTGTAGAGGGAGACGCCTACAATGAGCAGTTCTTC
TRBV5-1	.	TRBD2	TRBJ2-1	CASSPGVAGVLYNEQFF	TGCGCCAGCAGCCCCGGAGTAGCGGGAGTTCTCTACAATGAGCAGTTCTTC
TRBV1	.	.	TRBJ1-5	CTSSQGTDNQPQHF	TGCACCAGCAGCCAAGGGACAGACAATCAGCCCCAGCATTTT
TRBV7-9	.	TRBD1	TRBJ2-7	CASSEPGQLYEQYF	TGTGCCAGCAGCGAGCCGGGACAGCTGTACGAGCAGTACTTC
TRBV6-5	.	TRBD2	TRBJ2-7	CASGRDHEQYF	TGTGCCAGCGGGAGGGACCACGAGCAGTACTTC
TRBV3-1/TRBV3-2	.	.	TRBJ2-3	CASSPGLRPQYF	TGTGCCAGCAGCCCAGGACTCCGACCTCAGTATTTT
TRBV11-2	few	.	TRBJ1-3	CASSLGRASSGNTIYF	TGTGCCAGCAGCTTGGGGAGGGCCAGCTCTGGAAACACCATATATTTT
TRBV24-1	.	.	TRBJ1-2	CATSARAFYGYTF	TGTGCCACCTCCGCCCGCGCGTTCTATGGCTACACCTTC
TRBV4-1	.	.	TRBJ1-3	CASSQVGGRGLRNTIYF	TGCGCCAGCAGCCAAGTTGGGGGGCGGGGGCTTAGAAACACCATATATTTT
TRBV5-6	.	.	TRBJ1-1	CASSVSVNTEAFF	TGTGCCAGCAGCGTATCAGTCAACACTGAAGCTTTCTTT
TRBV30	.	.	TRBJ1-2	CACRPLGYTF	TGTGCCTGCAGGCCACTTGGCTACACCTTC
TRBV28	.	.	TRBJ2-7	CASLESPYEQYF	TGTGCCAGCCTGGAGTCCCCCTACGAGCAGTACTTC
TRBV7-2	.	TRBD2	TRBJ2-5	CASSLETRSSGRGETQYF	TGTGCCAGCAGCTTAGAAACTAGATCTAGCGGGAGGGGTGAGACCCAGTACTTC
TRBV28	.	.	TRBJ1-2	CASSPLKPANYGYTF	TGTGCCAGCAGTCCGTTAAAGCCTGCCAACTATGGCTACACCTTC
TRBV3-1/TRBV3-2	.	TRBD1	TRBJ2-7	CASSQTPPPGQVSYEQYF	TGTGCCAGCAGCCAGACGCCTCCACCGGGACAGGTCTCCTACGAGCAGTACTTC
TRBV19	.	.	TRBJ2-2	CASSIGMGSTGELFF	TGTGCCAGTAGTATAGGGATGGGCAGCACCGGGGAGCTGTTTTTT
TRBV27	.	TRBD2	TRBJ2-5	CATTPDGTSGETQYF	TGTGCCACTACCCCTGACGGGACTAGCGGAGAGACCCAGTACTTC
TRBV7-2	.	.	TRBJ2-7	CASSISLASSYEQYF	TGTGCCAGCAGCATCTCTCTAGCGAGCTCCTACGAGCAGTACTTC
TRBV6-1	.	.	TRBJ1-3	CASSDMGGLRDGNTIYF	TGTGCCAGCAGTGATATGGGGGGGCTCCGGGACGGAAACACCATATATTTT
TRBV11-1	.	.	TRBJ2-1	CASSLASAVLRRDEQFF	TGTGCCAGCAGCTTAGCGTCGGCCGTTCTCCGGAGGGATGAGCAGTTCTTC
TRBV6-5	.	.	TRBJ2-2	CASSRDTNTGELFF	TGTGCCAGCAGCCGGGACACTAACACCGGGGAGCTGTTTTTT
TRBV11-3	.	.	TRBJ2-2	CASSLHSSGSANTGELFF	TGTGCCAGCAGCTTGCATAGTTCGGGTTCAGCAAACACCGGGGAGCTGTTTTTT
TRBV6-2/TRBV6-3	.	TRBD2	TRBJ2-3	CASSNTARESTDTQYF	TGTGCCAGCAGTAACACTGCGCGGGAGAGCACAGATACGCAGTATTTT
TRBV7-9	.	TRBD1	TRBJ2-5	CASSQGQGETQYF	TGTGCCAGCAGCCAGGGACAGGGGGAGACCCAGTACTTC
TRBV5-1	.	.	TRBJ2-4	CASSPVGVRLAKNIQYF	TGCGCCAGCAGCCCAGTGGGAGTTCGACTAGCCAAAAACATTCAGTACTTC
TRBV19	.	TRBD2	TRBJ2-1	CASSSQLAGGTNEQFF	TGTGCCAGTAGTTCGCAACTAGCGGGAGGGACAAATGAGCAGTTCTTC
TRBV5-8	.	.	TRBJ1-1	CASSPRRQRKVNTEAFF	TGTGCCAGCAGCCCCCGAAGACAGCGTAAAGTGAACACTGAAGCTTTCTTT
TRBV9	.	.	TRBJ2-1	CASSVVKGGYNEQFF	TGTGCCAGCAGCGTAGTAAAGGGAGGTTACAATGAGCAGTTCTTC
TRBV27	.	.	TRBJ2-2	CASRRPGIAGELFF	TGTGCCAGCAGAAGGCCGGGGATCGCCGGGGAGCTGTTTTTT
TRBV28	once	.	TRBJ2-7	CASSFDFERYEQYF	TGTGCCAGCAGTTTCGATTTTGAGCGGTACGAGCAGTACTTC
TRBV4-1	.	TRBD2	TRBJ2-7	CASSQERVGTSGSFYEQYF	TGCGCCAGCAGCCAAGAACGGGTAGGGACTAGCGGGAGTTTCTACGAGCAGTACTTC
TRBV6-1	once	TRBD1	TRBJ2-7	CASSEHRTGSSYEQYF	TGTGCCAGCAGTGAACACCGGACAGGGAGCTCCTACGAGCAGTACTTC
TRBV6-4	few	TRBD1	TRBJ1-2	CASSDTDRGQYTF	TGTGCCAGCAGTGACACGGACAGGGGGCAATACACCTTC
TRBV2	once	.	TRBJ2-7	CASSPTRGRTHEQYF	TGTGCCAGCAGCCCCACGCGGGGGCGAACCCACGAGCAGTACTTC
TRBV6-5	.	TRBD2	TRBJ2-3	CASSRGGGDTQYF	TGTGCCAGCAGCCGGGGGGGTGGTGATACGCAGTATTTT
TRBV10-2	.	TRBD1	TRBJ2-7	CASSEGQGYEQYF	TGCGCCAGCAGTGAAGGACAGGGCTACGAGCAGTACTTC
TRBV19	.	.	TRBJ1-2	CASRTPGRDGYTF	TGTGCCAGTAGAACCCCGGGAAGGGATGGCTACACCTTC
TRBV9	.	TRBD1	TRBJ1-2	CASSGTGTGGNGYTF	TGTGCCAGCAGCGGAACCGGGACAGGGGGTAATGGCTACACCTTC
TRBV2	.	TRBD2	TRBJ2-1	CASRGLASNEQFF	TGTGCCAGCAGAGGACTAGCCTCGAATGAGCAGTTCTTC
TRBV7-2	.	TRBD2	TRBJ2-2	CASSFLRTSGRAYGELFF	TGTGCCAGCAGCTTCCTACGGACTAGCGGGAGGGCTTACGGGGAGCTGTTTTTT
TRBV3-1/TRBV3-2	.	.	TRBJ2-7	CASSQITSSEQYF	TGTGCCAGCAGCCAGATTACTAGCTCCGAGCAGTACTTC
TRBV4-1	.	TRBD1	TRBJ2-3	CASSQRGQFGDTQYF	TGCGCCAGCAGCCAAAGGGGACAGTTTGGAGATACGCAGTATTTT